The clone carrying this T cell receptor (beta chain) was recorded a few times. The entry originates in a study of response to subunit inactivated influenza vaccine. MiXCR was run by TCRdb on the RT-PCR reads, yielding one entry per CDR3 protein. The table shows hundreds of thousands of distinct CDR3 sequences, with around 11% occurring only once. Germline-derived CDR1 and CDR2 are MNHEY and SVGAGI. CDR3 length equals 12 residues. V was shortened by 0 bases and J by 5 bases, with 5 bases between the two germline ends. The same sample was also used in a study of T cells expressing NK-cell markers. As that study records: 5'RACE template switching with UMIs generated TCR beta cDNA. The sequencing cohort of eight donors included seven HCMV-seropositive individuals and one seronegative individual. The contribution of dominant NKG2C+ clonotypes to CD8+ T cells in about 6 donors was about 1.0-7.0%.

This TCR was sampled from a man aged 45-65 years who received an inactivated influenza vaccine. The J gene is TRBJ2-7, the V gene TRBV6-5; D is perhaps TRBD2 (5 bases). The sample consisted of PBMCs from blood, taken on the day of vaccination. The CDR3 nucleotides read TGTGCCAGCAGTTACTCCGGGGACGAGCAGTACTTC. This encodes CASSYSGDEQYF.